Below are 27 T cell receptor beta chains sequenced from a single sample in a study of blood T cell repertoires in COVID-19. TCRdb keeps only in-frame clones here, not all; method: immunoSEQ multiplex PCR. The sample comprises around 270,000 clones, around 84% of which are singletons, and roughly 5% rests with the top ten. Sequencing was performed on peripheral blood. The receptors come from an older woman with COVID-19, enrolled during active disease.

The chain couples TRBV11-1 to TRBJ1-2; the D is unclear. V was pared by 2 bases and J by 5 bases, with 6 bases between. The CDR3 totals 12 residues. Germline assignment: CDR1 SGHAT and CDR2 FQDESV (reference sequence). The CDR3: CASSLSGYGYTF. The CDR3 DNA sequence: TGTGCCAGCAGCTTATCGGGGTATGGCTACACCTTC.

The rearrangement joins TRBV6-2 or TRBV6-3 to TRBJ2-7; 13 bases agree with TRBD2. Germline CDR1 and CDR2: MNHEY and SVGEGT. This CDR3 is 16 amino acids long. J lost 9 bases, V lost 6 bases, and 14 bases had no gene match. CDR3 nucleotide sequence: TGTGCCAGCAGCCAGGGGACTAGCGGGATCTGGAGCGGGCAGTACTTC. Its translation is CASSQGTSGIWSGQYF.

V is TRBV5-1 and J is TRBJ2-1; D remains ambiguous. This CDR3 has 13 residues. CDR1 is SGHRS and CDR2 is YFSETQ in the germline V gene. The V end lost 5 bases, the J end lost 9 bases, and 15 bases lay between the germline ends. The CDR3 coding sequence is TGCGCCAGCAGTTCACTCCTTAGAACTGAGCAGTTCTTC. It yields the protein CASSSLLRTEQFF.

V usage is TRBV3-1 (or the pseudogene TRBV3-2) and J usage is TRBJ1-2, with 8 bases identical to TRBD1. The J segment lost 7 bases and the V segment lost 0 bases, leaving 13 bases of the junction unmatched. CDR3 length equals 17 residues. Germline assignment: CDR1 LGHDT and CDR2 YNNKEL (reference sequence). The CDR3 sequence is CASSQDRFGQGLGGYTF. The DNA of the CDR3 is TGTGCCAGCAGCCAAGATAGGTTCGGACAGGGATTGGGTGGCTACACCTTC.

This chain connects TRBV12-3 or TRBV12-4 to TRBJ2-7, with D perhaps matching TRBD2 (5 bases). V lost 5 bases to trimming and J lost 0 bases, with 8 bases between them. The CDR3 is 13 residues long. In DNA, the CDR3 is TGTGCCAGCAGTCCCCGGGGCTCCTACGAGCAGTACTTC. Its translation is CASSPRGSYEQYF.

This rearrangement joins TRBV10-2 to TRBJ2-7; D gene unclear. Looked up from germline, CDR1 is WSHSY and CDR2 is SAAADI. The CDR3 sequence is 14 residues long. Trimming stripped 5 bases from V and 0 bases from J, with 11 bases between. CDR3 residues: CASSRSSSSYEQYF. DNA of the CDR3: TGCGCCAGCAGTCGGTCGTCGAGCTCCTACGAGCAGTACTTC.

The chain employs TRBV6-5 and TRBJ2-1; TRBD2 agrees at 14 bases. The CDR3 has 15 residues. With V trimmed by 5 bases and J by 7 bases, 4 bases remained unmatched. CDR1 and CDR2 (germline): MNHEY, SVGAGI. Written as DNA, the CDR3 is TGTGCCAGCAGTAGCGGGACTAGCGGGAGAAATGAGCAGTTCTTC. Its protein product is CASSSGTSGRNEQFF.

The gene calls are TRBV5-1 and TRBJ2-7, with D maybe TRBD1 (6 bases). From germline, CDR1 is SGHRS and CDR2 YFSETQ. V lost 0 bases and J lost 5, with 15 bases in between. CDR3 length: 15 residues. The CDR3 is CASSLGTGISHEQYF. As DNA, the CDR3 is TGCGCCAGCAGCTTGGGAACAGGGATTTCCCACGAGCAGTACTTC.

This clone was seen a single time. In nucleotides, the CDR3 is TGTGCCAGCAGCAGTACTAGCGGGAGTTCCTACAATGAGCAGTTCTTC. This translates into CASSSTSGSSYNEQFF. The chain has TRBV5-4 and TRBJ2-1; 11 bases align to TRBD2. CDR1 is SGHNT and CDR2 is YYREEE in the germline V gene (reference sequence). The CDR3 is 16 amino acids. V was clipped by 4 bases and J by 1 base; unmatched bases: 4.

The rearrangement joins TRBV19 to TRBJ2-7; D remains ambiguous. Trimming took 10 bases from V and 0 from J, leaving 7 bases between them. From germline, CDR1 is LNHDA and CDR2 SQIVND (reference sequence). The CDR3 has 11 residues. The CDR3 sequence is CATGFSYEQYF. The CDR3 nucleotides are TGTGCCACCGGGTTCTCCTACGAGCAGTACTTC.

This rearrangement joins TRBV20-1 to TRBJ2-1; possibly TRBD2 for D (5 bases). Trimming cost V 7 bases and J 4 bases, with 8 bases left between them. Germline V CDR1 and CDR2: DFQATT, SNEGSKA (reference sequence). This CDR3 comprises 11 residues. CDR3 region: CSGRTYNEQFF. CDR3 sequence (DNA): TGCAGTGGAAGGACTTACAATGAGCAGTTCTTC.

The chain uses TRBV28 and TRBJ2-5; maybe TRBD1 (5 bases). The V end was cut by 11 bases, the J end by 1 base, with 14 bases between. Germline CDR1 MDHEN, CDR2 SYDVKM. The CDR3 extends over 13 amino acids. The CDR3 nucleotides are TGTGCCGGTAGATGGGGCGGCCAAGAGACCCAGTACTTC. Protein sequence: CAGRWGGQETQYF.

The chain has TRBV19 and TRBJ2-1; 7 bases match TRBD2. There are 16 residues in the CDR3. V was clipped by 0 bases and J by 4 bases; unmatched bases: 6. Looked up from germline, CDR1 is LNHDA and CDR2 is SQIVND (reference sequence). The CDR3 here is CASSIDGAGEYNEQFF. The CDR3 region has the DNA TGTGCCAGTAGTATAGATGGGGCGGGAGAATACAATGAGCAGTTCTTC.

The chain is built from TRBV28 and TRBJ1-5; weak D call: TRBD1 (6 bases). Germline V gives CDR1 MDHEN, CDR2 SYDVKM. The CDR3 has 15 amino acids. V shed 6 bases and J shed 5 bases, with 17 bases lying between them. CDR3 sequence: CASSRRAGAHQPQHF. CDR3 nucleotides: TGTGCCAGCAGCCGAAGGGCAGGGGCTCATCAGCCCCAGCATTTT.

CDR3: CASSLEMGQSSYNEQFF. CDR3 sequence (DNA): TGTGCCAGCAGCTTAGAAATGGGACAGAGCTCCTACAATGAGCAGTTCTTC. The chain has TRBV7-8 and TRBJ2-1, with 7 positions matching TRBD1. CDR1 is SGHVS and CDR2 is FQNEAQ in the germline V gene. The V and J ends lost 1 base and 0 bases, in that order; junction bases with no gene match: 6. The CDR3 totals 17 residues.

V usage is TRBV9 and J usage is TRBJ2-2; the D is unclear. V was shortened by 2 bases and J by 7 bases, with 12 bases between the two germline ends. There are 14 residues in the CDR3. The germline CDR1 and CDR2 sequences are SGDLS and YYNGEE. CDR3 protein: CASSVVVFGGELFF. CDR3 bases: TGTGCCAGCAGCGTCGTAGTGTTCGGCGGGGAGCTGTTTTTT.

The J gene is TRBJ1-4, the V gene TRBV5-1; D call uncertain. The CDR3 covers 14 residues. Trimming pared 0 bases from V and 4 bases from J, leaving 7 bases between. In germline, CDR1 is SGHRS, CDR2 YFSETQ. In DNA form, the CDR3 reads TGCGCCAGCAGCTTGGACTCTGGTAATGAAAAACTGTTTTTT. This sequence encodes CASSLDSGNEKLFF.

This clone turned up a few times. CDR3: CASSPPNQGSSYEQYF. CDR3 nucleotides: TGTGCCAGCTCACCACCGAACCAGGGGAGCTCCTACGAGCAGTACTTC. The rearrangement uses TRBV18 and TRBJ2-7; tentatively, D is TRBD1 (6 bases). V was cut by 0 bases and J by 0 bases, with 12 bases left in between. The CDR3 has 16 amino acids. Germline V lookup: CDR1 KGHSH, CDR2 LQKENI.

In this sample, this clone turned up a few times. This rearrangement joins TRBV18 to TRBJ2-7, with 7 bases aligning to TRBD2. V dropped 6 bases and J dropped 5; count of bases not matched to a gene: 13. This CDR3 has 15 amino acids. The germline gives CDR1 KGHSH, CDR2 LQKENI. The CDR3 DNA is TGTGCCAGCTCCCCTTCTAGACTAGCAGAGAACGAGCAGTACTTC. Protein product: CASSPSRLAENEQYF. Filled out from reference TRBV18 and TRBJ2-7, the complete variable domain reads NAGVMQNPRHLVRRRGQEARLRCSPMKGHSHVYWYRQLPEEGLKFMVYLQKENIIDESGMPKERFSAEFPKEGPSILRIQQVVRGDSAAYFCASSPSRLAENEQYFGPGTRLTVT.

The chain has TRBV19 and TRBJ1-4; tentatively, D is TRBD1 (5 bases). Trimming removed 7 bases at V and 8 bases at J, with 14 bases between. The CDR3 length is 13 residues. Germline lookup yields CDR1 LNHDA and CDR2 SQIVND (reference sequence). CDR3 nucleotides: TGTGCCAGTAACTTCAGGGTACGAGAAAAACTGTTTTTT. It specifies CASNFRVREKLFF.

J is TRBJ1-3 and V is TRBV6-5, with D perhaps TRBD1 (6 bases). Germline-derived CDR1 and CDR2 are MNHEY and SVGAGI. This CDR3 is 14 amino acids long. V dropped 2 bases and J dropped 4 bases, with 9 bases sitting between them. The CDR3 here is CASSYGQGGNTIYF. The CDR3 coding sequence is TGTGCCAGCAGTTACGGGCAGGGGGGAAACACCATATATTTT.

There are a few counts of this clone. The rearrangement joins TRBV28 to TRBJ1-1; no reliable D call. The CDR3 spans 12 residues. Germline V gives CDR1 MDHEN, CDR2 SYDVKM. V was trimmed by 5 bases and J by 4 bases, leaving 8 bases between them. The CDR3 DNA is TGTGCCAGCAGTCCCCGTAGCACTGAAGCTTTCTTT. Protein sequence: CASSPRSTEAFF.

The rearrangement links TRBV5-6 to TRBJ1-2; TRBD1 aligns across 10 bases. This CDR3 comprises 14 residues. V shed 4 bases and J 6 bases; nucleotides not matched to a gene: 6. Germline values: CDR1 SGHDT, CDR2 YYEEEE. The CDR3 protein is CASSKGTGANGYTF. The CDR3, as DNA: TGTGCCAGCAGCAAAGGGACAGGGGCAAATGGCTACACCTTC.

This clone was seen a handful of times. V is TRBV11-2 and J is TRBJ1-6; D uncertain. This CDR3 contains 18 residues. V was shortened by 1 base and J by 7 bases, with 20 bases between the two germline ends. The germline CDR1 and CDR2 sequences are SGHAT and FQNNGV. Here the CDR3 DNA reads TGTGCCAGCAGCTTAGGCCCAACATCGGCCCGGGAGAATTCACCCCTCCACTTT. It codes for CASSLGPTSARENSPLHF.

This clone was seen a few times. Other DNA sequences in this specimen translate into the identical CDR3. The genes are TRBV5-1 and TRBJ2-1; D perhaps matches TRBD2 (6 bases). CDR1 and CDR2 from the germline V gene are SGHRS and YFSETQ. There are 15 residues in the CDR3. V was shortened by 4 bases and J by 0 bases, with 11 bases between the two germline ends. The CDR3, as DNA: TGCGCCAGCAGCGCCTCCGGGAGCTCCTACAATGAGCAGTTCTTC. It codes for CASSASGSSYNEQFF. The full variable domain, its missing parts supplied by reference TRBV5-1 and TRBJ2-1, is KAGVTQTPRYLIKTRGQQVTLSCSPISGHRSVSWYQQTPGQGLQFLFEYFSETQRNKGNFPGRFSGRQFSNSRSEMNVSTLELGDSALYLCASSASGSSYNEQFFGPGTRLTVL.

The rearrangement links TRBV5-8 to TRBJ2-3; TRBD2 matches 14 bases. The ends lost 4 bases at V and 5 bases at J; junction bases unmatched: 3. CDR3 length equals 15 residues. The V gene's germline CDR1 is SGHTS and CDR2 YDEGEE. The DNA of the CDR3 is TGTGCCAGCAGCGGGACTAGCGGGAGAGGAGATACGCAGTATTTT. Amino acid sequence: CASSGTSGRGDTQYF.

The chain links TRBV7-8 to TRBJ2-3; TRBD2 matches 12 bases. With V trimmed by 1 base and J by 4 bases, 12 bases remained unmatched. Germline V gene lookup returns CDR1 SGHVS and CDR2 FQNEAQ. The CDR3 runs 19 residues. Written as DNA, the CDR3 is TGTGCCAGCAGCTTAGGAAAGACCCTAGCGGGAGGGAGCCCAGATACGCAGTATTTT. Residues: CASSLGKTLAGGSPDTQYF. The full variable domain, rest sourced from reference TRBV7-8 and TRBJ2-3, is GAGVSQSPRYKVAKRGQDVALRCDPISGHVSLFWYQQALGQGPEFLTYFQNEAQLDKSGLPSDRFFAERPEGSVSTLKIQRTQQEDSAVYLCASSLGKTLAGGSPDTQYFGPGTRLTVL.